The clone carrying this T cell receptor beta chain was counted a single time. Antigen unknown. The PCR ran on 60 Vbeta and 13 Jbeta primers. TCRdb keeps only in-frame clones here, not all; method: immunoSEQ multiplex PCR. The table records some 160,000 clones, approximately 80% of them present only once. The data belong to a study of cytomegalovirus exposure and HLA in healthy donors. General observations from the study: Associated with cytomegalovirus, according to the listing, were approximately 160 TCR beta chains. Highly shared sequence variants in one cluster were likely a sequencing artifact.

Unrecorded immune exposure was likely among donors, who were nominally healthy when sampled. V lost 5 bases, J lost 2 bases, and 13 bases lay in between. CDR1 is LNHDA and CDR2 is SQIVND in the germline V gene (reference sequence). This CDR3 spans 15 amino acids. The rearrangement links TRBV19 to TRBJ1-5; D possibly corresponds to TRBD1 (6 bases). This sequence was found in a woman younger than 35 in good health and CMV-seronegative. Sequencing was performed on PBMCs. The CDR3 spells CASSSTGWRNQPQHF. The CDR3 DNA reads TGTGCCAGTAGTTCAACAGGGTGGCGCAATCAGCCCCAGCATTTT.